This record concerns one TCR beta chain sequence. Its matching antigen is unknown. The sample originates from a study of T-cell memory formation after mild COVID-19. Study-level points and caveats: Whereas later expanders leaned CD4+, clones contracting day 15 to 85 showed a balanced CD4/CD8 makeup.

TCRdb recomputed calls from the 5' RACE reads with MiXCR, one row per CDR3 protein. The data show about 560,000 distinct CDR3 sequences, 20% to 25% seen once. Deletions cut 8 bases from V and 2 bases from J, with 12 bases between. Germline V gene sequence: CDR1 SGHDN, CDR2 FVKESK. The CDR3 extends over 13 amino acids. V and J are TRBV14 and TRBJ1-2, with unresolved D. The sample comprised PBMCs or a T cell subset sorted from them (not recorded which). The TCR originated in an adult woman who had mild COVID-19 (a few samples of this study predate the infection). Cell type and time point are not known. CDR3 protein: CASSKGFNYGYTF. CDR3 DNA: TGTGCCAGCTCGAAGGGTTTCAACTATGGCTACACCTTC.